The present T cell receptor (beta chain) was sequenced within a study of PD-L1 blockade in urothelial cancer. About the research overall: About nine tenths of the roughly 30 patients were men who had bladder-origin urothelial cancer. Each participant's history included 0 to 3 prior chemotherapy regimens.

Time point here: pretreatment peripheral blood. This CDR3 is 15 amino acids long. Trimming took 4 bases from V and 1 from J, leaving 13 bases between them. Germline CDR1 is SGHVS and CDR2 is FQNEAQ. Profiling relied on immunoSEQ multiplex PCR, and the TCRdb table lists in-frame clones only, not all of them. The profile shows tens of thousands of clones, roughly 88% of them singletons. Material: PBMCs, obtained around atezolizumab (anti-PD-L1) treatment. The TCR originated in a donor over 35 with urothelial cancer. The chain uses TRBV7-8 and TRBJ2-5, with a weak D call TRBD2 (5 bases). The CDR3 nucleotides read TGTGCCAGCAGCTCGGCGGGTAGCGCCCAAGAGACCCAGTACTTC. It translates to CASSSAGSAQETQYF.